The source of this T cell receptor (beta chain) is a study of identical twins' blood T cells. Study findings and constraints: Twins reportedly had markedly more similar V usage than unrelated donors, even among out-of-frame TCRbeta clonotypes. Twin similarity might stem from environmental factors, not only genetics.

Trimming took 3 bases from V and 6 from J, leaving 20 bases between them. In germline, CDR1 is SQVTM, CDR2 ANQGSEA. The CDR3 covers 15 residues. Each TCR cDNA library carried sample-specific barcodes on both ends. TCRdb itself ran the 5' RACE reads through MiXCR, one entry per CDR3 protein. Of hundreds of thousands of distinct CDR3 sequences in the sample, about 28% were seen once. This clonotype was counted between two and nine times. What it binds is unknown. The sequence was collected from a woman aged 18 to 55 in good health. J is TRBJ1-2 and V is TRBV29-1; perhaps TRBD1 as D (5 bases). Input material: PBMCs. The chain's CDR3 is CSVDSRGSQPHGYTF. The CDR3 DNA sequence: TGCAGCGTTGATTCACGGGGGTCCCAACCCCATGGCTACACCTTC.